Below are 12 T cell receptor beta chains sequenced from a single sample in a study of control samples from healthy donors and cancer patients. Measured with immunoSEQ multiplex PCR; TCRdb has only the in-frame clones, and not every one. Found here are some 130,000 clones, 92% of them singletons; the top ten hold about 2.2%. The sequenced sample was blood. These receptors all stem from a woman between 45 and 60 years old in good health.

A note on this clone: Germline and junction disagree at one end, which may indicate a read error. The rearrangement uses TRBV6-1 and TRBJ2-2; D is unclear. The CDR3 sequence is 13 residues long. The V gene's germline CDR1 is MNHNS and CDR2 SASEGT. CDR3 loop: CASSESNAGELFF. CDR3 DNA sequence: TGTGCCAGCAGTGAATCGAACGCCGGGGAGCTGTTTTTT.

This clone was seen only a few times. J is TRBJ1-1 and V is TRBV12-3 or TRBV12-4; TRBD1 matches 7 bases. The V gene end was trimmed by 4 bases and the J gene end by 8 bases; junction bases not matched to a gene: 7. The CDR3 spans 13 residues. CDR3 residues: CASSSYRDSEAFF. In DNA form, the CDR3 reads TGTGCCAGCAGTTCATACCGGGACAGCGAAGCTTTCTTT.

CDR3 nucleotides: TGTGCCAGCTCCCTGCACACAGATACGCAGTATTTT. This encodes CASSLHTDTQYF. The chain links TRBV2 to TRBJ2-3, with D hard to call. The ends were cut back, 8 bases at V and 2 bases at J, with 8 bases in the middle. The CDR3 spans 12 residues. Germline CDR1 reads SNHLY; CDR2 reads FYNNEI.

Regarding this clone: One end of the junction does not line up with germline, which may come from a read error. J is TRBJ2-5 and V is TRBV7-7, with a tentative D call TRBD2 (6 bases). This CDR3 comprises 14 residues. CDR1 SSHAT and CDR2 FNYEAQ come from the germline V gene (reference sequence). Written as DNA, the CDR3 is TGTGCTAGCAGCCTTAGCGGAAGAGGGGAGACCCAGTACTTC. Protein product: CASSLSGRGETQYF. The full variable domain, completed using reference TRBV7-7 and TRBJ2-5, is GAGVSQSPRYKVTKRGQDVTLRCDPISSHATLYWYQQALGQGPEFLTYFNYEAQPDKSGLPSDRFSAERPEGSISTLTIQRTEQRDSAMYRCASSLSGRGETQYFGPGTRLLVL.

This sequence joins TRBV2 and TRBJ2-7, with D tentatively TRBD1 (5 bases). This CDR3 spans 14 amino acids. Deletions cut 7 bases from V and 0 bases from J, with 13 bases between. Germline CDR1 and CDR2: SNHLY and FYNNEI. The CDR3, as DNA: TGTGCCAGCATGTTTTCAGGGCCCTCCTACGAGCAGTACTTC. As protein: CASMFSGPSYEQYF.

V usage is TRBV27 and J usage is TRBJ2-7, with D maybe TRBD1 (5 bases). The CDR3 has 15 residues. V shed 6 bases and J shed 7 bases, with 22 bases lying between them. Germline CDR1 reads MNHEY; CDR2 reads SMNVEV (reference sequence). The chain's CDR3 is CASSPAGRVGWEQYF. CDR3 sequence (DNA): TGTGCCAGCAGCCCCGCTGGCAGGGTGGGGTGGGAGCAGTACTTC.

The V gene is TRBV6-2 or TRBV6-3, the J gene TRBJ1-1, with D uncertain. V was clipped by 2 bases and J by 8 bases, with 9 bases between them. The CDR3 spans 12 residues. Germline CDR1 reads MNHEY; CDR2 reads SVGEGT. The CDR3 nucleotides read TGTGCCAGCAGTTACCGGGGTGAGGAAGCTTTCTTT. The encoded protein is CASSYRGEEAFF.

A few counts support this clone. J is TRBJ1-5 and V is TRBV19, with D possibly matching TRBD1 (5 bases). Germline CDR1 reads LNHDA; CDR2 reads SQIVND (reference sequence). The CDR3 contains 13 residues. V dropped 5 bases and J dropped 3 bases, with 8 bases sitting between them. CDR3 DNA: TGTGCCAGTAGTCAGACAGACAATCAGCCCCAGCATTTT. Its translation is CASSQTDNQPQHF.

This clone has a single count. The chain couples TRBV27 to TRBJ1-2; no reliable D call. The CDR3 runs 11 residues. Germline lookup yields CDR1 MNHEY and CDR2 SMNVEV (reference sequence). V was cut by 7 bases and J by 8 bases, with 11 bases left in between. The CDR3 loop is CASTAGRGYTF. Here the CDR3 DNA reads TGTGCCAGCACGGCAGGTCGGGGCTACACCTTC.

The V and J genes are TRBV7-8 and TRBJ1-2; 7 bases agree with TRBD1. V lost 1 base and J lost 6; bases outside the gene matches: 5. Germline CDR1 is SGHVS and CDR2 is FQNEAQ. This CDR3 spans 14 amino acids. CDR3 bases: TGTGCCAGCAGCTTAGTAGGGGGCGGCGATGGCTACACCTTC. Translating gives CASSLVGGGDGYTF. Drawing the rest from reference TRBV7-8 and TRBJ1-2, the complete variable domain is GAGVSQSPRYKVAKRGQDVALRCDPISGHVSLFWYQQALGQGPEFLTYFQNEAQLDKSGLPSDRFFAERPEGSVSTLKIQRTQQEDSAVYLCASSLVGGGDGYTFGSGTRLTVV.

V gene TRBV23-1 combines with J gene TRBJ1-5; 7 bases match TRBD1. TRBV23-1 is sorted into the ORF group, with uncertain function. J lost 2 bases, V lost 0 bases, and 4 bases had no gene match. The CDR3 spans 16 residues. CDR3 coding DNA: TGCGCCAGCAGTCAATCGGACAGGCGGTGCAATCAGCCCCAGCATTTT. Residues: CASSQSDRRCNQPQHF.

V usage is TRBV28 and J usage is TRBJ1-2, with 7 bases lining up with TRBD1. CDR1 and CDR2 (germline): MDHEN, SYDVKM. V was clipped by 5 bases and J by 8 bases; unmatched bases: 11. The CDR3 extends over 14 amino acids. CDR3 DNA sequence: TGTGCCAGCAGTCTATCCGACAGGGAGCGCGGCTACACCTTC. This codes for CASSLSDRERGYTF.